This T cell receptor beta chain comes out of a study of T cell repertoires in cytomegalovirus infection. Study-wide points: Dominant in the ex vivo response were TCR beta clonotypes restricted by HLA-C and specific for CMV.

Germline loops: CDR1 DFQATT, CDR2 SNEGSKA (reference sequence). The CDR3 is 14 residues long. V lost 1 base, J lost 3 bases, and 13 bases lay in between. Ten or more counts support this clonotype. The antigen remains unidentified. One entry per CDR3 protein, called by TCRdb with MiXCR from the reads. The repertoire includes about 310,000 distinct CDR3 sequences, 9.6% of them detected once, and approximately 2.4% sits in the top ten. The sequencing sample was made of PBMCs. The genes are TRBV20-1 and TRBJ2-7; D remains ambiguous. This TCR derives from a human donor in good health (CMV status not recorded). Some clones in this sample may be carry-over from other donors' samples. The CDR3 here is CSARAPPTDYEQYF. The DNA of the CDR3 is TGCAGTGCTAGAGCTCCCCCGACGGACTACGAGCAGTACTTC.